A selection of T cell receptor beta chains follows, all from one sample in a study of T cell responses to AZD1222 COVID-19 vaccine. The protocol was immunoSEQ multiplex PCR, while the TCRdb copy is restricted to in-frame clones and leaves out a portion. The top ten clones hold 12% of a sample with 110,000 or so clones, just under 90% of them seen once. The material sequenced was peripheral blood, taken on day 0 of AZD1222 vaccination. The receptor source for this set is an adult in good health. Each CDR3 is given with its conserved first and last residue. The D gene is left open where the match is weak. Clone size is given for some rows only: seen once, a few or many times, or a class if the clone is expanded.

CDR3aa,CDR3nt,d_gene,abundance,v_gene,j_gene
CASRQAGGPPPEEQFF,TGTGCCAGTAGGCAAGCGGGAGGGCCCCCCCCTGAAGAGCAGTTCTTC,TRBD2,.,TRBV19,TRBJ2-1
CASSVDRDYGYTF,TGTGCCAGCAGCGTTGACAGGGATTACGGCTACACCTTC,TRBD1,.,TRBV7-2,TRBJ1-2
CASSTAYEQYF,TGTGCCAGCAGTACAGCCTACGAGCAGTACTTC,.,.,TRBV27,TRBJ2-7
CASSSRDRGWEKLFF,TGTGCCAGCAGTTCTAGGGACAGGGGTTGGGAAAAACTGTTTTTT,TRBD1,.,TRBV27,TRBJ1-4
CASSSGQGVKEKLFF,TGCGCCAGCAGCTCAGGACAGGGAGTTAAGGAAAAACTGTTTTTT,TRBD1,once,TRBV5-1,TRBJ1-4
CASSRISGVSYEQYF,TGTGCCAGCAGCCGGATAAGCGGGGTTTCCTACGAGCAGTACTTC,TRBD2,.,TRBV28,TRBJ2-7
CATSRDLGQGVDQFF,TGTGCCACCAGCAGAGATTTGGGACAGGGGGTAGATCAGTTCTTC,TRBD1,.,TRBV15,TRBJ2-1
CASSLRIAGVDNEQFF,TGTGCCAGCAGCTTACGAATAGCGGGAGTAGACAATGAGCAGTTCTTC,TRBD2,.,TRBV11-1,TRBJ2-1
CASSSTLAGGGAYNEQFF,TGTGCCAGCAGCTCTACCCTCGCGGGAGGGGGGGCCTACAATGAGCAGTTCTTC,TRBD2,.,TRBV7-9,TRBJ2-1
CASSPLGEESPLHF,TGTGCCAGCTCACCGTTAGGGGAAGAATCACCCCTCCACTTT,.,.,TRBV18,TRBJ1-6
CASSVGSQYSYNEQFF,TGTGCCAGCAGCGTAGGGAGTCAATACTCCTACAATGAGCAGTTCTTC,.,once,TRBV9,TRBJ2-1